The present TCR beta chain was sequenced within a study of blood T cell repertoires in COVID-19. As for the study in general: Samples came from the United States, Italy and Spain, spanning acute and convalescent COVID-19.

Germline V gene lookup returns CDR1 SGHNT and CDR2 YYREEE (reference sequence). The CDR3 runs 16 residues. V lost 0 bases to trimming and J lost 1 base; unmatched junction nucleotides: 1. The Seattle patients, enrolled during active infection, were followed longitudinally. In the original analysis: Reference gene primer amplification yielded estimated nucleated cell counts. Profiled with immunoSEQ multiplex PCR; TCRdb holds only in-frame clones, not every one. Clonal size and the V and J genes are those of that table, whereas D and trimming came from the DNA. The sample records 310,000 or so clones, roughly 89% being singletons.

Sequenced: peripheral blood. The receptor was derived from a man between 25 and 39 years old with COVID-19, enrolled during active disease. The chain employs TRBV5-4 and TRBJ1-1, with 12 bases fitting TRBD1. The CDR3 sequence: CASSLVGQGANTEAFF. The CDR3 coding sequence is TGTGCCAGCAGCTTGGTGGGACAGGGGGCGAACACTGAAGCTTTCTTT.